Detailed here is one T cell receptor (beta chain). What it binds is not known. The input for sorted-subset replicate PCRs was about 0.2 ug DNA, 30,000 or so T cell genomes. In the authors' methods: Filtering differed since immunoSEQ provided only junctions, with no quality scores. Measured with immunoSEQ multiplex PCR; TCRdb has only the in-frame clones, and not every one. V, J and clone size derive from that table, while D and trimming were established from the DNA sequence. The profile shows 1.4 million or so clones, 98% to 99% of them singletons. The sample originates from a study of shared clonotypes between healthy human individuals. Findings and limits, study-wide: The generation probabilities recorded for non-shared clonotypes fell below those of clonotypes shared by all four donors.

The CDR3 consists of 16 residues. Germline V gives CDR1 SGDLS, CDR2 YYNGEE. V was shortened by 3 bases and J by 2 bases, with 14 bases between the two germline ends. Sequencing input: naive CD4+ T cells sorted from blood. Documented subset: CD45RA+ positively selected. The V call is TRBV9, the J call TRBJ2-2, with D hard to call. This clonotype was obtained from a man aged 30 to 39 in good health. The DNA of the CDR3 is TGTGCCAGCAGCGCTTCGAAAGGGCCAAACACCGGGGAGCTGTTTTTT. It specifies CASSASKGPNTGELFF. Using reference TRBV9 and TRBJ2-2 for the parts outside the CDR3, the full variable domain is DSGVTQTPKHLITATGQRVTLRCSPRSGDLSVYWYQQSLDQGLQFLIQYYNGEERAKGNILERFSAQQFPDLHSELNLSSLELGDSALYFCASSASKGPNTGELFFGEGSRLTVL.